These 22 T cell receptor beta chains originate from one sample sequenced in a study of T cells expressing NK-cell markers. From its re-call of the 5' RACE reads, TCRdb lists each CDR3 protein once, without DNA. The sample has about 450,000 distinct CDR3 sequences. Source material: blood T cells: a sorted CD56 or NKG2C T cell subset, CD4+ or CD8+ T cells, or bulk PBMC T cells (not recorded which). The receptors were gathered from a woman aged 18-70 years in good health.

This chain connects TRBV21-1 to TRBJ2-1; TCRdb's D call, TRBD1, is unchecked because there is no DNA. TRBV21-1 is deemed a pseudogene. The CDR3 length is 11 residues. CDR3 sequence: CASRDRVGQFF.

The chain joins TRBV5-6 to TRBJ2-1; the TRBD2 assignment by TCRdb is unverifiable without DNA. CDR3 size: 16 residues. Germline V gene lookup returns CDR1 SGHDT and CDR2 YYEEEE. Here the CDR3 reads CASSEGGLSGYNEQFF.

The CDR3 is CASSYPRTGGDIQYF. V gene TRBV6-5 combines with J gene TRBJ2-4; TCRdb gives TRBD1 as the D gene, but with no DNA this cannot be confirmed. CDR3 size: 15 residues. Germline values: CDR1 MNHEY, CDR2 SVGAGI.

The rearrangement links TRBV5-4 to TRBJ2-1; TCRdb picks TRBD2, but there is no DNA to check that call. This CDR3 region has 15 residues. The germline gives CDR1 SGHNT, CDR2 YYREEE (reference sequence). The CDR3 reads CASSLGSGAYNEQFF.

The chain links TRBV25-1 to TRBJ1-1. The CDR3 consists of 15 residues. Per germline, CDR1 MGHDK and CDR2 SYGVNS. The CDR3 sequence is CASSERNVRNTEAFF.

The chain joins TRBV6-1 to TRBJ2-1; TCRdb lists TRBD1, though no DNA is available to test this call. The CDR3 is 16 residues long. The germline CDR1 and CDR2 sequences are MNHNS and SASEGT. The CDR3 loop is CASSTTGGASYNEQFF.

This chain connects TRBV19 to TRBJ2-3; the D gene TCRdb calls, TRBD2, cannot be checked with no DNA. CDR3 length equals 15 residues. Germline CDR1 and CDR2: LNHDA and SQIVND (reference sequence). CDR3 sequence reads: CASRWGSGSADTQYF.

This CDR3 reads CASRTGLYEQYF. The chain links TRBV6-5 to TRBJ2-7; TCRdb's D gene call, TRBD1, goes unchecked for lack of DNA. Germline V CDR1 and CDR2: MNHEY, SVGAGI. The CDR3 is 12 amino acids.

This chain connects TRBV5-4 to TRBJ2-3; TCRdb gives TRBD1 as the D gene, but with no DNA this cannot be confirmed. The CDR3 has 15 residues. In germline, CDR1 is SGHNT, CDR2 YYREEE (reference sequence). CDR3 in amino acids: CASSSPGDNTDTQYF.

V and J are TRBV29-1 and TRBJ2-3; TCRdb's assignment of TRBD1 cannot be checked, as there is no DNA. From germline, CDR1 is SQVTM and CDR2 ANQGSEA. This CDR3 is built from 13 residues. This CDR3 is CSVDQGNTDTQYF.

V gene TRBV7-9 combines with J gene TRBJ2-1; as DNA is missing, the TRBD2 call by TCRdb cannot be tested. Germline CDR1 and CDR2: SEHNR and FQNEAQ (reference sequence). The CDR3 length is 15 residues. This CDR3 is CASSPTSGGDNEQFF.

CDR3 protein: CASSYSGVRSNTEAFF. The rearrangement joins TRBV6-5 to TRBJ1-1. This CDR3 contains 16 residues. The germline gives CDR1 MNHEY, CDR2 SVGAGI.

The CDR3 here is CASSPGQGSPRTSGVGEQFF. This chain joins TRBV18 and TRBJ2-1; TCRdb selects TRBD2, and the lack of DNA leaves this call unchecked. The CDR3 is made up of 20 amino acids. The germline V gene has CDR1 KGHSH and CDR2 LQKENI. Drawing the rest from reference TRBV18 and TRBJ2-1, the complete variable domain is NAGVMQNPRHLVRRRGQEARLRCSPMKGHSHVYWYRQLPEEGLKFMVYLQKENIIDESGMPKERFSAEFPKEGPSILRIQQVVRGDSAAYFCASSPGQGSPRTSGVGEQFFGPGTRLTVL.

The chain carries TRBV29-1 and TRBJ2-7; the D call of TRBD1 rests on TCRdb alone, since no DNA is present to check it. This CDR3 region has 12 residues. Per germline, CDR1 SQVTM and CDR2 ANQGSEA. CDR3 sequence reads: CSVGGGSGEQYF.

The V call is TRBV7-2, the J call TRBJ2-5. The CDR3 sequence is 13 residues long. The germline V gene has CDR1 SGHTA and CDR2 FQGNSA. The CDR3 sequence is CASSLAAQETQYF.

This sequence joins TRBV6-4 and TRBJ2-1; TCRdb names TRBD2, which stays unverified in the absence of DNA. The CDR3 consists of 16 residues. Germline CDR1 MRHNA, CDR2 SNTAGT. CDR3 residues: CASSEGAGGPRNEQFF.

The chain uses TRBV25-1 and TRBJ2-3. Germline V gene lookup returns CDR1 MGHDK and CDR2 SYGVNS. This CDR3 is built from 13 residues. The CDR3 protein is CASSVSRGDTQYF.

This chain connects TRBV18 to TRBJ2-1. This CDR3 contains 14 residues. Germline CDR1 reads KGHSH; CDR2 reads LQKENI. CDR3 residues: CASSPLVTYNEQFF. Full variable domain (remainder filled in from reference TRBV18 and TRBJ2-1): NAGVMQNPRHLVRRRGQEARLRCSPMKGHSHVYWYRQLPEEGLKFMVYLQKENIIDESGMPKERFSAEFPKEGPSILRIQQVVRGDSAAYFCASSPLVTYNEQFFGPGTRLTVL.

The chain combines TRBV2 with TRBJ2-1; TCRdb indicates TRBD2, and absent DNA this call remains unverified. From germline, CDR1 is SNHLY and CDR2 FYNNEI. The CDR3 consists of 14 residues. The chain's CDR3 is CASSGRRQYNEQFF.

The rearrangement joins TRBV7-9 to TRBJ2-5; lacking DNA, the TRBD1 call made by TCRdb goes unchecked. The CDR3 is made up of 15 amino acids. Per germline, CDR1 SEHNR and CDR2 FQNEAQ (reference sequence). The CDR3 loop is CASSFFSGSSETQYF.

This chain links TRBV10-3 with TRBJ1-6; TCRdb designates TRBD1, a call that cannot be tested without DNA. The CDR3 is 14 amino acids. Per germline, CDR1 ENHRY and CDR2 SYGVKD. CDR3 in amino acids: CAVRTGTWDSPLHF.

This chain uses TRBV20-1 with TRBJ2-7; TCRdb returns TRBD1, unconfirmable since there is no DNA. CDR3 length: 15 amino acids. Germline V lookup: CDR1 DFQATT, CDR2 SNEGSKA (reference sequence). The chain's CDR3 is CSARDEGNQTYEQYF.